Listed below are T cell receptor beta chains from one sample, sequenced in a study of cytomegalovirus exposure and HLA in healthy donors. TCRdb's table, derived via immunoSEQ multiplex PCR, lists solely in-frame clones and lacks some. Of 150,000 to 200,000 clones in the sample, about four fifths are singletons; the top ten hold 9.5% to 13%. Specimen: PBMCs. Receptors originate from a man aged 30 to 39 in good health and CMV-seropositive. Each CDR3 is given without its conserved first and last residue. The D gene is left open where the match is weak.

V gene	J gene	D gene	CDR3 protein
TRBV4-2	TRBJ1-2	.	ASSQDWDTDNSNRYT
TRBV5-1	TRBJ2-3	TRBD1	ASAPGQNTDTQY
TRBV6-6	TRBJ1-2	.	ASSQQGSAYYGYT
TRBV19	TRBJ2-7	.	ASSIDTGLAYEQY
TRBV14	TRBJ1-6	.	ASSQMSGVDFPLH
TRBV4-1	TRBJ2-1	.	ASSQDFDEQF
TRBV7-2	TRBJ1-2	.	ASSPYDRSFNYGYT
TRBV30	TRBJ2-7	.	AWKGQGPTYEQY
TRBV4-1	TRBJ1-3	TRBD1	ASSQGWVGGVSGNTIY
TRBV15	TRBJ2-7	TRBD1	ATSRDLTGAGEQY
TRBV6-6	TRBJ2-3	TRBD2	ASRSSGETDTQY
TRBV27	TRBJ1-5	.	ASSLSRASNQPQH
TRBV2	TRBJ2-7	.	ASSVRVLVNPYEQY
TRBV5-1	TRBJ1-1	TRBD1	ASSSRQGAGREAF
TRBV4-1	TRBJ2-3	.	ASSSPAASLSTDTQY
TRBV4-1	TRBJ1-5	.	ASSQGGRDSNQPQH
TRBV30	TRBJ2-2	TRBD2	AWRWLAGVGTGELF
TRBV6-1	TRBJ1-2	.	ASSEIDGYT
TRBV6-1	TRBJ2-5	.	ASSELYYQETQY
TRBV6-4	TRBJ2-1	TRBD1	ASSDGTGPTNEQF
TRBV15	TRBJ2-2	.	ATSRDRGGTGELF
TRBV11-3	TRBJ2-1	TRBD2	ASSHGGRATLF
TRBV28	TRBJ2-3	TRBD1	ASSPTIDRGRDTQY
TRBV7-9	TRBJ1-4	.	ATVADATNEKLF
TRBV28	TRBJ1-2	.	ASSPGGDNYGYT
TRBV7-8	TRBJ1-1	TRBD1	ASSLGGTGSEAF
TRBV18	TRBJ1-5	.	ASSPTADGNQPQH
TRBV6-1	TRBJ2-7	TRBD1	ASRQGIGSYEQY
TRBV19	TRBJ2-6	.	ASSIATGSGANVLT
TRBV5-1	TRBJ2-7	.	ASSFTSSYEQY
TRBV5-4	TRBJ2-7	TRBD2	ASSFSGSSYEQY
TRBV2	TRBJ1-5	.	ASRSQSNQPQH
TRBV7-2	TRBJ1-5	.	ASSLARDWSDQPQH
TRBV28	TRBJ2-5	.	ASSFPGGGQETQY
TRBV5-1	TRBJ2-1	.	ASSLGPDTLVLGEQF